This T cell receptor beta chain derives from a study of graft-versus-host responses after intestinal transplantation. At the level of the study: The recipients all started with anti-thymocyte globulin induction and then took tacrolimus and steroids for 3 to 4 years.

As regards this clone: Its antigen remains unknown.

Profiled with immunoSEQ multiplex PCR; TCRdb holds only in-frame clones, not every one. The sample shows around 90,000 clones, 85% to 95% of them seen only once. Study-wide points: Subjects displaying graft-donor T cell macrochimerism possessed elevated graft-versus-host to host-versus-graft clonal ratios inside allografts.

V was pared by 3 bases and J by 8 bases, with 11 bases between. CDR3 length: 14 residues. CDR1 and CDR2 (germline): SNHLY, FYNNEI. The specimen was unstimulated CD8+ T cells sorted from spleen or lymph node cells, collected before transplant. This clonotype originated in a human donor who was the organ donor for an intestinal transplant. V gene TRBV2 combines with J gene TRBJ1-6; D unclear. This CDR3 is CASSDVSIDSPLHF. The CDR3, as DNA: TGTGCCAGCAGTGACGTCAGTATCGATTCACCCCTCCACTTT.